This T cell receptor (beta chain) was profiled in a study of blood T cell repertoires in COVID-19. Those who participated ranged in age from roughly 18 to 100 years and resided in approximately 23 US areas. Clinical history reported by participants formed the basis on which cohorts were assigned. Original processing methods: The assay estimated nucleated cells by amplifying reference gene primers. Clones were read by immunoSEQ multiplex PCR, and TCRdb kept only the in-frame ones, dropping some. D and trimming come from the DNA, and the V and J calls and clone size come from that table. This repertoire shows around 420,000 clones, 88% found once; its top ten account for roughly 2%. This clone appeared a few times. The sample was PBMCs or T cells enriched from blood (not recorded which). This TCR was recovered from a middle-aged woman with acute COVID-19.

In nucleotides, the CDR3 is TGCGCCAGCAGCCAAGGGGCCAATCAGCCCCAGCATTTT. Translating gives CASSQGANQPQHF. The chain links TRBV4-1 to TRBJ1-5; no clear D. The CDR3 spans 13 residues. V gave up 1 base and J gave up 3 bases, with 4 bases separating them. Germline assignment: CDR1 MGHRA and CDR2 YSYEKL.